Following are 13 T cell receptor beta chains from one sample sequenced in a study of cytomegalovirus exposure and HLA in healthy donors. The PCR used 60 Vbeta and 13 Jbeta primers. Assay: immunoSEQ multiplex PCR; the TCRdb copy retains only in-frame clones and omits some. The table records around 140,000 clones, roughly 80% of them present only once. Sequencing used PBMCs. The receptors derive from a female donor in good health and CMV-seronegative.

The rearrangement uses TRBV28 and TRBJ2-1, with 10 bases fitting TRBD2. V lost 0 bases to trimming and J lost 0 bases; unmatched junction nucleotides: 11. Germline values: CDR1 MDHEN, CDR2 SYDVKM. The CDR3 is 20 amino acids. CDR3 coding DNA: TGTGCCAGCAGTTTATGGTGGCCTAGCGGGGGCCTAAGCTCCTACAATGAGCAGTTCTTC. Amino acids: CASSLWWPSGGLSSYNEQFF.

This clone was picked up a small number of times. This sequence joins TRBV6-1 and TRBJ2-7; 7 bases fit TRBD2. Trimming removed 8 bases from V and 6 bases from J; junction bases left unmatched: 7. This CDR3 spans 12 amino acids. CDR1 and CDR2 from the germline V gene are MNHNS and SASEGT. In DNA form, the CDR3 reads TGTGCCAGCGGACACCGGACTAGCGAGCAGTACTTC. Translating it yields CASGHRTSEQYF.

This clone was found once. The DNA for the CDR3 is TGTGCCAGCAGTGCAATCCCGAGGTCAGAAAAACTGTTTTTT. This codes for CASSAIPRSEKLFF. The chain combines TRBV6-1 with TRBJ1-4; no definite D call. Looked up from germline, CDR1 is MNHNS and CDR2 is SASEGT. With 4 bases removed from V and 8 bases from J, the gap between germline ends came to 14 bases. This CDR3 is built from 14 residues.

V is TRBV28 and J is TRBJ2-5; 9 nucleotides agree with TRBD2. Germline V gene lookup returns CDR1 MDHEN and CDR2 SYDVKM. J gave up 5 bases and V 5 bases, and 6 bases lay outside the gene matches. The CDR3 consists of 14 residues. The DNA for the CDR3 is TGTGCCAGCAGTCCAACTAGCGGGTGGGAGACCCAGTACTTC. Protein sequence: CASSPTSGWETQYF.

This clone appeared a single time. The V call is TRBV6-9, the J call TRBJ2-1, with TRBD2 matching over 9 bases. In germline, CDR1 is MNHGY, CDR2 SVAAGI. The CDR3 is 16 residues long. CDR3 nucleotide sequence: TGTGGACGGCTTGCTAGCGGGAAAGATGCCTACAATGAGCAGTTCTTC. This encodes CGRLASGKDAYNEQFF.

V gene TRBV6-1 combines with J gene TRBJ1-2; unclear D gene. This CDR3 has 14 amino acids. The germline V gene encodes CDR1 MNHNS and CDR2 SASEGT. Between the trimmed V and J ends, which lost 5 bases and 5 bases, there was a span of 15 bases. DNA for the CDR3: TGTGCCAGCAGTTCCCAAGGGAGGTTTTATGGCTACACCTTC. This translates into CASSSQGRFYGYTF.

This rearrangement joins TRBV19 to TRBJ1-2; the match to TRBD1 covers 10 bases. The CDR3 is 13 amino acids. The V gene end was trimmed by 10 bases and the J gene end by 8 bases; junction bases not matched to a gene: 10. CDR1 is LNHDA and CDR2 is SQIVND in the germline V gene (reference sequence). CDR3 coding DNA: TGTGCCACCCAACCGGACAGGGGGGGAGGCTACACCTTC. It codes for CATQPDRGGGYTF.

This clone was seen more than once but under ten times. The V gene is TRBV30, the J gene TRBJ1-1, with D possibly matching TRBD1 (5 bases). CDR3 size: 13 residues. Germline CDR1 is GTSNPN and CDR2 is SVGIG (reference sequence). The V gene lost 3 bases and the J gene lost 5 bases, with 13 bases spanning the gap. CDR3 coding DNA: TGTGCCTGGAGCGGGGGGATCCTAACTGAAGCTTTCTTT. Its translation is CAWSGGILTEAFF.

The V gene is TRBV7-2, the J gene TRBJ1-6; D is undetermined. The V gene's germline CDR1 is SGHTA and CDR2 FQGNSA. Trimming removed 1 base at V and 5 bases at J, with 9 bases between. The CDR3 has 15 residues. CDR3 DNA: TGTGCCAGCAGCTTAGACGGGAGAAATAATTCACCCCTCCACTTT. It specifies CASSLDGRNNSPLHF.

The chain joins TRBV7-9 to TRBJ1-2; D not resolved. Germline V gene sequence: CDR1 SEHNR, CDR2 FQNEAQ (reference sequence). The V and J ends lost 6 bases and 4 bases respectively, with 15 bases between them. The CDR3 runs 14 residues. The CDR3 DNA is TGTGCCAGCAGTACTGGTTCGGTTACCTATGGCTACACCTTC. Translating it yields CASSTGSVTYGYTF.

The chain combines TRBV6-4 with TRBJ2-1; 10 nucleotides align to TRBD2. Trimming took 10 bases from V and 4 from J; bases not matched to a gene: 10. The CDR3 extends over 15 amino acids. Germline V gives CDR1 MRHNA, CDR2 SNTAGT. This chain's CDR3 is CAIRRAGGPYNEQFF. CDR3 DNA sequence: TGTGCCATCAGAAGAGCGGGAGGGCCTTACAATGAGCAGTTCTTC.

This chain links TRBV11-2 with TRBJ2-7, with TRBD2 matching over 8 bases. The CDR3 extends over 12 amino acids. CDR1 and CDR2 (germline): SGHAT, FQNNGV. The J segment lost 9 bases and the V segment lost 5 bases, leaving 6 bases of the junction unmatched. CDR3 region: CASSPGLAVQYF. CDR3 nucleotide sequence: TGTGCCAGCAGCCCCGGACTAGCTGTGCAGTACTTC.

The chain uses TRBV5-6 and TRBJ2-1; maybe TRBD2 (6 bases). CDR3 length: 15 amino acids. From germline, CDR1 is SGHDT and CDR2 YYEEEE. V lost 2 bases to trimming and J lost 8 bases, with 17 bases between them. The CDR3 reads CASSLPGLKTYEQFF. CDR3 DNA sequence: TGTGCCAGCAGCTTACCGGGACTGAAGACATATGAGCAGTTCTTC.